The next 24 T cell receptor beta chains were all read from a single sample in a study of lymphopenia after photon versus proton radiotherapy. Assay: immunoSEQ multiplex PCR; the TCRdb copy retains only in-frame clones and omits some. The sample has roughly 22,000 clones, around four fifths seen once. Source: peripheral blood, taken from a patient treated with proton-based radiotherapy. The source of these receptors is a woman in her seventies with pancreatic cancer.

Only one count was recorded for this clone. The chain has TRBV5-1 and TRBJ2-2, with 8 bases fitting TRBD1. The CDR3 sequence is 15 residues long. V gave up 4 bases and J gave up 1 base; unmatched junction bases: 3. CDR1 is SGHRS, CDR2 YFSETQ, per germline. CDR3 residues: CASSIGQGNTGELFF. In DNA form, the CDR3 reads TGCGCCAGCAGCATCGGACAGGGGAACACCGGGGAGCTGTTTTTT.

The chain combines TRBV29-1 with TRBJ2-7, with 9 bases aligning to TRBD1. Per germline, CDR1 SQVTM and CDR2 ANQGSEA. The ends lost 5 bases at V and 1 base at J; junction bases unmatched: 6. The CDR3 runs 14 residues. CDR3 nucleotides: TGCAGCGTTATCCGGGACAGGGCTTCCTACGAGCAGTACTTC. Protein: CSVIRDRASYEQYF.

This chain uses TRBV7-9 with TRBJ2-3, with 8 bases identical to TRBD2. With 2 bases clipped from V and 11 bases from J, the junction kept 3 bases outside the gene matches. CDR3 length: 12 amino acids. CDR1 and CDR2 (germline): SEHNR, FQNEAQ (reference sequence). CDR3 residues: CASSLTSGEQYF. Here the CDR3 DNA reads TGTGCCAGCAGCTTAACTAGCGGAGAGCAGTATTTT. Variable domain in full (rest from reference TRBV7-9 and TRBJ2-3): DTGVSQNPRHKITKRGQNVTFRCDPISEHNRLYWYRQTLGQGPEFLTYFQNEAQLEKSRLLSDRFSAERPKGSFSTLEIQRTEQGDSAMYLCASSLTSGEQYFGPGTRLTVL.

This rearrangement joins TRBV10-2 to TRBJ1-2; D call uncertain. Germline-derived CDR1 and CDR2 are WSHSY and SAAADI. The CDR3 has 13 residues. V dropped 6 bases and J dropped 2 bases, with 10 bases sitting between them. The CDR3 is CASRTTANYGYTF. The CDR3 bases are TGCGCCAGCAGGACAACGGCAAACTATGGCTACACCTTC.

The CDR3 DNA follows: TGTGCCAGCAGTTACGACGACAGGACCCGTGAAGCTTTCTTT. As protein: CASSYDDRTREAFF. This chain joins TRBV6-5 and TRBJ1-1; a possible D gene is TRBD1 (6 bases). The CDR3 consists of 14 residues. Between the trimmed V and J ends, which lost 2 bases and 7 bases, there was a span of 14 bases. Germline V gene data show CDR1 as MNHEY and CDR2 as SVGAGI.

V is TRBV18 and J is TRBJ2-1; TRBD1 or TRBD2 may be the D gene (6 bases each). V was trimmed by 3 bases and J by 5 bases, leaving 14 bases between them. The CDR3 has 15 amino acids. The germline V gene has CDR1 KGHSH and CDR2 LQKENI. The CDR3 sequence is CASSPTEGVNNEQFF. As DNA, the CDR3 is TGTGCCAGCTCACCGACGGAGGGGGTCAACAATGAGCAGTTCTTC.

This clone was detected only a few times. The gene calls are TRBV28 and TRBJ1-5; D unresolved. From germline, CDR1 is MDHEN and CDR2 SYDVKM. V gave up 2 bases and J gave up 1 base, with 9 bases separating them. CDR3 length equals 15 residues. DNA for the CDR3: TGTGCCAGCAGTTTAGGAAGGGTAAGCAATCAGCCCCAGCATTTT. It translates to CASSLGRVSNQPQHF.

This chain joins TRBV5-6 and TRBJ2-7; the match to TRBD2 covers 8 bases. With V trimmed by 2 bases and J by 3 bases, 7 bases remained unmatched. CDR1 is SGHDT, CDR2 YYEEEE, per germline. There are 15 residues in the CDR3. CDR3 in amino acids: CASSLRLAGYYEQYF. CDR3 sequence (DNA): TGTGCCAGCAGCTTACGCTTAGCGGGATACTACGAGCAGTACTTC.

This chain links TRBV6-5 with TRBJ1-1; TRBD1 matches at 11 bases. The CDR3 sequence is 15 residues long. Germline CDR1 MNHEY, CDR2 SVGAGI. Trimming at V came to 4 bases and at J to 2 bases, leaving 3 bases not matched to a gene. As DNA, the CDR3 is TGTGCCAGCAGTTCCGGGACAGGGGGTAACACTGAAGCTTTCTTT. Its protein product is CASSSGTGGNTEAFF.

The rearrangement joins TRBV25-1 to TRBJ2-2; maybe TRBD1 (6 bases). V lost 4 bases and J 0 bases, leaving 9 bases between the germline ends. Germline CDR1 and CDR2: MGHDK and SYGVNS. The CDR3 runs 15 residues. CDR3 in amino acids: CASSGGGSNTGELFF. The CDR3 DNA reads as TGTGCCAGCAGTGGAGGGGGATCGAACACCGGGGAGCTGTTTTTT. Using reference TRBV25-1 and TRBJ2-2 for the parts outside the CDR3, the full variable domain is EADIYQTPRYLVIGTGKKITLECSQTMGHDKMYWYQQDPGMELHLIHYSYGVNSTEKGDLSSESTVSRIRTEHFPLTLESARPSHTSQYLCASSGGGSNTGELFFGEGSRLTVL.

The gene calls are TRBV9 and TRBJ2-3, with D tentatively TRBD2 (6 bases). V lost 0 bases and J lost 0, with 11 bases in between. The CDR3 loop spans 16 amino acids. Germline CDR1 SGDLS, CDR2 YYNGEE. DNA of the CDR3: TGTGCCAGCAGCGTAGACGCGGGGCATAGCACAGATACGCAGTATTTT. The encoded protein is CASSVDAGHSTDTQYF.

The chain recombines TRBV21-1 with TRBJ1-1. TRBV21-1 is a recognized pseudogene. The CDR3 is 17 residues long. The CDR3 bases are TGTGCCAGCAGCCTGCGATTACCGGGACGGCAAAACACTGAAGCTTTCTTT. Translation gives CASSLRLPGRQNTEAFF.

The chain combines TRBV28 with TRBJ1-2; D is possibly TRBD1 (6 bases). CDR1 and CDR2 from the germline V gene are MDHEN and SYDVKM. The ends were cut back, 2 bases at V and 8 bases at J, with 12 bases in the middle. The CDR3 contains 13 residues. CDR3 loop: CASSLGGALGYTF. In nucleotides, the CDR3 is TGTGCCAGCAGTTTAGGGGGCGCGCTGGGCTACACCTTC.

The sample holds a few counts of this clone. CDR3 DNA: TGTGCCAGCAGTTTAAGGCGTAGCGGGAGGCCGCCCTACTACACAGATACGCAGTATTTT. Protein: CASSLRRSGRPPYYTDTQYF. The J gene is TRBJ2-3, the V gene TRBV27, with 10 bases matching TRBD2. V lost 2 bases, J lost 2 bases, and 16 bases stayed unmatched. This CDR3 has 20 residues. Germline CDR1 MNHEY, CDR2 SMNVEV (reference sequence).

A word on this clone: A single base is all that separates this from a far larger clone, so a read error is likely. The sample has other DNA sequences that encode this CDR3 too. CDR3: CASSQEGQALAGELFF. As DNA, the CDR3 is TGTGCCAGCAGCCAAGAGGGACAGGCCCTCGCCGGGGAGCTGTTTTTT. This chain uses TRBV5-8 with TRBJ2-2; 8 nucleotides match TRBD1. The germline gives CDR1 SGHTS, CDR2 YDEGEE. This CDR3 is built from 16 residues. The J segment lost 6 bases and the V segment lost 4 bases, leaving 11 bases of the junction unmatched.

The V call is TRBV30, the J call TRBJ2-5; 9 bases are a match to TRBD2. Germline V gene data show CDR1 as GTSNPN and CDR2 as SVGIG (reference sequence). This CDR3 contains 15 residues. V was clipped by 2 bases and J by 5 bases; unmatched bases: 9. CDR3 in DNA: TGTGCCTGGAGTACAATAGCGGGAGTCCGCGAGACCCAGTACTTC. Amino acids: CAWSTIAGVRETQYF.

The rearrangement joins TRBV6-4 to TRBJ2-3; 9 bases agree with TRBD2. Per the germline V gene, CDR1 is MRHNA and CDR2 is SNTAGT. CDR3 length equals 16 residues. The junction had 9 bases not matched to a gene; V was cut back by 3 bases and J by 5 bases. CDR3 amino acids: CASSESSGMSGDTQYF. The CDR3 nucleotides are TGTGCCAGCAGTGAATCTAGCGGGATGTCAGGAGATACGCAGTATTTT.

This sequence joins TRBV4-3 and TRBJ1-4; D is possibly TRBD1 (6 bases). Trimming left V 0 bases short and J 7 bases short, with 33 bases between. The CDR3 consists of 22 residues. The germline CDR1 and CDR2 sequences are LGHNA and YSLEER. CDR3 coding DNA: TGCGCCAGCAGCCAAGATTACCCCTTTTCGGCAGGGGCCCAGGCGGTCGGTGAAAAACTGTTTTTT. It is translated as CASSQDYPFSAGAQAVGEKLFF.

The chain carries TRBV6-5 and TRBJ2-1; 16 bases agree with TRBD2. CDR1 is MNHEY, CDR2 SVGAGI, per germline. V lost 4 bases, J lost 10 bases, and 7 bases stayed unmatched. This CDR3 is built from 16 residues. The CDR3 loop is CASSFWGLAGGGEQFF. The CDR3 nucleotides read TGTGCCAGCAGTTTCTGGGGACTAGCGGGAGGGGGAGAGCAGTTCTTC.

The J gene is TRBJ2-1, the V gene TRBV28; 8 positions agree with TRBD2. The CDR3 is 14 residues long. Trimming took 8 bases from V and 8 from J; bases not matched to a gene: 11. Germline loops: CDR1 MDHEN, CDR2 SYDVKM. The CDR3 coding sequence is TGTGCCAGCCGCGGGGGGCAAGCAAGCGATGAGCAGTTCTTC. This sequence encodes CASRGGQASDEQFF.

This chain joins TRBV28 and TRBJ1-1; D is perhaps TRBD1 (5 bases). The V end lost 7 bases, the J end lost 1 base, and 19 bases lay between the germline ends. Germline CDR1 MDHEN, CDR2 SYDVKM. This CDR3 is built from 16 residues. The CDR3 region is CASKGYEGRQNTEAFF. In DNA form, the CDR3 reads TGTGCCAGCAAAGGGTACGAGGGGCGCCAGAACACTGAAGCTTTCTTT.

This clone appeared once. This sequence joins TRBV5-7 and TRBJ2-7, with a tentative D call TRBD1 (6 bases). TRBV5-7 is recorded as an ORF, its role being uncertain. V was cut by 4 bases and J by 5 bases, with 19 bases left in between. CDR3 length: 15 residues. The CDR3 region is CASSHGTPFRNEQYF. The CDR3 DNA follows: TGTGCCAGCAGCCACGGGACACCCTTTAGGAACGAGCAGTACTTC.

V is TRBV5-6 and J is TRBJ2-6; no firm D call. Germline CDR1 and CDR2: SGHDT and YYEEEE. This CDR3 has 16 residues. V lost 0 bases, J lost 2 bases, and 9 bases lay in between. CDR3 bases: TGTGCCAGCAGCTTGGTTTCAACCACTGGGGCCAACGTCCTGACTTTC. Protein sequence: CASSLVSTTGANVLTF.

The chain recombines TRBV18 with TRBJ2-2, with 7 bases lining up with TRBD1. This CDR3 spans 16 amino acids. Germline loops: CDR1 KGHSH, CDR2 LQKENI. The V gene end was trimmed by 2 bases and the J gene end by 0 bases; junction bases not matched to a gene: 3. CDR3: CASSPGQATNTGELFF. CDR3 sequence (DNA): TGTGCCAGCTCACCAGGACAGGCTACGAACACCGGGGAGCTGTTTTTT.